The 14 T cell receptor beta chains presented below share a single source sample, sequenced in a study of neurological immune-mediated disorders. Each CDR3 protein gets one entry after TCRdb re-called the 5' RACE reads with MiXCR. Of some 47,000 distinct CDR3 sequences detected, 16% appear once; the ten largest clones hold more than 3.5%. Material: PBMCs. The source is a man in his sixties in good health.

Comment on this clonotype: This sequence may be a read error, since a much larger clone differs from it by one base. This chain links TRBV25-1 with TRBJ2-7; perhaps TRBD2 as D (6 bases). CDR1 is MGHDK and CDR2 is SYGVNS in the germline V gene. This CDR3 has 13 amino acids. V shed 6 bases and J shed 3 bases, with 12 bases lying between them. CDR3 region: CASSSGDIYEQYF. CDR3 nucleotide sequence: TGTGCCAGCAGCTCGGGAGATATCTACGAGCAGTACTTC.

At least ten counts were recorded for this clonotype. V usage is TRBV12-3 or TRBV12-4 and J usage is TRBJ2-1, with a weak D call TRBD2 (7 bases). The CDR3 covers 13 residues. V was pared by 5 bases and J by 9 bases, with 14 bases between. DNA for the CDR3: TGTGCCAGCAGTGAGGGGCGGGGGCTTGAGCAGTTCTTC. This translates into CASSEGRGLEQFF.

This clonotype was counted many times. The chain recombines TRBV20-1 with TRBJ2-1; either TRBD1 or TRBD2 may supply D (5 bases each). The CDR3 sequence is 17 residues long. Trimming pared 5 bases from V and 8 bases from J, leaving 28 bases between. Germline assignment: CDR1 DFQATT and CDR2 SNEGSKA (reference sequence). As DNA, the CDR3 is TGCAGTGCTCCCCTTCTTGGAAGAGCGGACATGCTAGATGAGCAGTTCTTC. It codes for CSAPLLGRADMLDEQFF.

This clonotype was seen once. CDR3 DNA sequence: TGTGCCAGCAGCTTAGGGGTGGCACAAGAGACCCAGTACTTC. It yields the protein CASSLGVAQETQYF. V and J are TRBV7-9 and TRBJ2-5; no definite D call. Germline V gene sequence: CDR1 SEHNR, CDR2 FQNEAQ (reference sequence). Trimming pared 1 base from V and 2 bases from J, leaving 8 bases between. The CDR3 contains 14 residues.

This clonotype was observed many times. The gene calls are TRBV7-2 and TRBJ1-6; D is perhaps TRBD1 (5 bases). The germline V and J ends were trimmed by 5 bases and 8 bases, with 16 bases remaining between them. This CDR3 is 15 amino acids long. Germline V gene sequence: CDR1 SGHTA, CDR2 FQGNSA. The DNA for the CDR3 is TGTGCCAGCAGCCTTGGATGGGGAGGGGATTCACCCCTCCACTTT. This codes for CASSLGWGGDSPLHF.

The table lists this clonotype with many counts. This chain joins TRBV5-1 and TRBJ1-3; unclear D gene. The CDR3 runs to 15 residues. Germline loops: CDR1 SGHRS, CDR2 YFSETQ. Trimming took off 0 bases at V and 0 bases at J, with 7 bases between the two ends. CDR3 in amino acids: CASSLDSFSGNTIYF. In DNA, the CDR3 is TGCGCCAGCAGCTTGGACAGTTTCTCTGGAAACACCATATATTTT.

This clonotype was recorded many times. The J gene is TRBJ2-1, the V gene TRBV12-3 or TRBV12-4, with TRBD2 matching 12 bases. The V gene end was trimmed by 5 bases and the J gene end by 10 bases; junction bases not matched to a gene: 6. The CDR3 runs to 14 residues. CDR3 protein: CASSPSGRGREQFF. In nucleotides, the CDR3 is TGTGCCAGCAGTCCTAGCGGGAGGGGACGCGAGCAGTTCTTC.

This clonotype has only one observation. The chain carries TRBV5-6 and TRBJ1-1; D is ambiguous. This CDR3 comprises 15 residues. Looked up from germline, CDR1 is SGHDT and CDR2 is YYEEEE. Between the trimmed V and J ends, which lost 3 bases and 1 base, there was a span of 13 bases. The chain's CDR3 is CASSSNWASNTEAFF. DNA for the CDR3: TGTGCCAGCAGCTCCAACTGGGCCTCGAACACTGAAGCTTTCTTT.

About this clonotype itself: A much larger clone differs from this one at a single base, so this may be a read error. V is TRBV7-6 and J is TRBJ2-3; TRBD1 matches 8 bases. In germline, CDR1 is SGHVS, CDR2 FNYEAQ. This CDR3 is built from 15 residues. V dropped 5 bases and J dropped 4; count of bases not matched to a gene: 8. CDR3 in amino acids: CASSKRQGIPDTQYF. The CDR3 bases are TGTGCCAGCAGCAAACGACAGGGGATCCCAGATACGCAGTATTTT.

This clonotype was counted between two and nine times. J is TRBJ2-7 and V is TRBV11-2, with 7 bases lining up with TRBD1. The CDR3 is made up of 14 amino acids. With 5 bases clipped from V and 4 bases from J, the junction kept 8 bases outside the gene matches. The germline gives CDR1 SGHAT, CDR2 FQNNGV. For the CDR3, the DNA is TGTGCCAGCAGCCCAGGGACAGCACCTTACGAGCAGTACTTC. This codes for CASSPGTAPYEQYF. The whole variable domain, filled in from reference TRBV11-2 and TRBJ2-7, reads EAGVAQSPRYKIIEKRQSVAFWCNPISGHATLYWYQQILGQGPKLLIQFQNNGVVDDSQLPKDRFSAERLKGVDSTLKIQPAKLEDSAVYLCASSPGTAPYEQYFGPGTRLTVT.

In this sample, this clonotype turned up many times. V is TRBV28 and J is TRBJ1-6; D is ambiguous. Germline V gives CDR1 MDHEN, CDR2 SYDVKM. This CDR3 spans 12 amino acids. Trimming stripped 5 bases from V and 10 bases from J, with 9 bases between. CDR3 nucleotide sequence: TGTGCCAGCAGTCCACTCAGGTCACCCCTCCACTTT. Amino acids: CASSPLRSPLHF.

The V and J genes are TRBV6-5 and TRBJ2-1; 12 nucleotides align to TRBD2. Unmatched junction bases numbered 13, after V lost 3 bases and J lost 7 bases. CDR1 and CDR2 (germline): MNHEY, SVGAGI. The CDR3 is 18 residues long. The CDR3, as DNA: TGTGCCAGCAGTTATACGGGACTAGCGGGTGGAGGGAGGAATGAGCAGTTCTTC. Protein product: CASSYTGLAGGGRNEQFF.

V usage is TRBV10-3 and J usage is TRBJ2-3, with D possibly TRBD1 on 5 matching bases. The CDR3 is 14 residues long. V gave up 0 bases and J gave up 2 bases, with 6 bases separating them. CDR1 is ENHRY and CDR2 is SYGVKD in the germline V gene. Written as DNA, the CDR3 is TGTGCCATCAGTGAGTCGGGGCTCACAGATACGCAGTATTTT. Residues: CAISESGLTDTQYF.

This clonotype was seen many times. The CDR3 is CASRQGARDTGELFF. Written as DNA, the CDR3 is TGTGCCAGCAGACAGGGGGCGCGGGACACCGGGGAGCTGTTTTTT. This chain joins TRBV9 and TRBJ2-2, with TRBD1 matching over 9 bases. Per the germline V gene, CDR1 is SGDLS and CDR2 is YYNGEE. The CDR3 runs 15 residues. The J segment lost 3 bases and the V segment lost 5 bases, leaving 5 bases of the junction unmatched.